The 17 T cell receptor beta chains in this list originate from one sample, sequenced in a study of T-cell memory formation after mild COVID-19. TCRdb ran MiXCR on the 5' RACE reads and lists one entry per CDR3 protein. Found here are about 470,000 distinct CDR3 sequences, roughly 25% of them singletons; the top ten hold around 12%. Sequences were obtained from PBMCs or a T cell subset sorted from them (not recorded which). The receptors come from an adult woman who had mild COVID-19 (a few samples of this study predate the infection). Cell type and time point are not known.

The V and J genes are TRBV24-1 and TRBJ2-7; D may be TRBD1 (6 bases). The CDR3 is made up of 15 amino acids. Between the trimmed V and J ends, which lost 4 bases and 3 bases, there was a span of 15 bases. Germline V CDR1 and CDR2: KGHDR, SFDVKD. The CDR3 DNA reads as TGTGCCACCAGTGACGCCCGGACAGAGATCTACGAGCAGTACTTC. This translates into CATSDARTEIYEQYF.

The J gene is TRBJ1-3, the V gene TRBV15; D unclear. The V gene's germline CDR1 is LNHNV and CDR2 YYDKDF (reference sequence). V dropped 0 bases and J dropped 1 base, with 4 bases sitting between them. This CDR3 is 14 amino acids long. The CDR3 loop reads CATSRDVSGNTIYF. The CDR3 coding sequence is TGTGCCACCAGCAGAGATGTGTCTGGAAACACCATATATTTT.

The CDR3 DNA reads as TGTGCCAGCACCCCCTTGCAGGGACTAGCGGAGAATGAGCAGTTCTTC. Protein product: CASTPLQGLAENEQFF. The V and J genes are TRBV9 and TRBJ2-1; 11 bases are a match to TRBD2. J was trimmed by 7 bases and V by 6 bases; bases with no gene match: 12. The germline V gene encodes CDR1 SGDLS and CDR2 YYNGEE. CDR3 length: 16 amino acids.

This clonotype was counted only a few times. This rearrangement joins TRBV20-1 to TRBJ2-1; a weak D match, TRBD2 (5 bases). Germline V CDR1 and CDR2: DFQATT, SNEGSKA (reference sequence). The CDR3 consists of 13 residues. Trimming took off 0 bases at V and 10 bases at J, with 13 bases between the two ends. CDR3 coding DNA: TGCAGTGCTAGAGATGACTATTTCAACGAGCAGTTCTTC. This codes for CSARDDYFNEQFF.

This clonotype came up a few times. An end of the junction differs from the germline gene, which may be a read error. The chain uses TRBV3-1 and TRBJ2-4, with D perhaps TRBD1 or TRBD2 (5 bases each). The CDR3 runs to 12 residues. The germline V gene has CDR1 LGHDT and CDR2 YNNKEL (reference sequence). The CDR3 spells CASSQTGATVLF. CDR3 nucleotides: TGTGCCAGCAGCCAGACCGGGGCCACGGTCCTATTC.

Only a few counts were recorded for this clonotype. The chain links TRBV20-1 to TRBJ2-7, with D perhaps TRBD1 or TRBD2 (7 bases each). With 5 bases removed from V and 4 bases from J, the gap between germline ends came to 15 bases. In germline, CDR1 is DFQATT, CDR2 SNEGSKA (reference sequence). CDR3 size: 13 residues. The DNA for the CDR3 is TGCAGTGCTTTCAGCGGGACAGTGTACGAGCAGTACTTC. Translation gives CSAFSGTVYEQYF.

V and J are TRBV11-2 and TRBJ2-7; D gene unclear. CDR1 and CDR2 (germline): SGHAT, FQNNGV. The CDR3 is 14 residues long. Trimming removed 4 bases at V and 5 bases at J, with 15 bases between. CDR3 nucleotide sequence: TGTGCCAGCAGCTCCCTTAATTTACTACACGAGCAGTACTTC. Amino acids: CASSSLNLLHEQYF.

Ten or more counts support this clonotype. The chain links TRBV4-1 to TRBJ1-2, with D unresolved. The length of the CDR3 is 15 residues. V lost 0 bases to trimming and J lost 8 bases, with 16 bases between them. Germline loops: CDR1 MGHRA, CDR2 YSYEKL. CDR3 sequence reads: CASSQDQARRQGYTF. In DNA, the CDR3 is TGCGCCAGCAGCCAAGATCAGGCCCGCCGCCAAGGCTACACCTTC.

The CDR3, as DNA: TGCGCCAGCAGCTTAGGACCGTTGGAGCAGTACTTC. The encoded protein is CASSLGPLEQYF. The J gene is TRBJ2-7, the V gene TRBV5-1; D is undetermined. Germline CDR1 and CDR2: SGHRS and YFSETQ. The length of the CDR3 is 12 residues. Trimming took 2 bases from V and 7 from J, leaving 10 bases between them.

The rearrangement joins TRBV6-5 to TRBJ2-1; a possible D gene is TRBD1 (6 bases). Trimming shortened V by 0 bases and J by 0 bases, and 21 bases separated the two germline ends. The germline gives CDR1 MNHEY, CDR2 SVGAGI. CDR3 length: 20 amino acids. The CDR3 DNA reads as TGTGCCAGCAGTTACTCGATAGCTCCAGGGGTGAGGGGCTCCTACAATGAGCAGTTCTTC. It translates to CASSYSIAPGVRGSYNEQFF.

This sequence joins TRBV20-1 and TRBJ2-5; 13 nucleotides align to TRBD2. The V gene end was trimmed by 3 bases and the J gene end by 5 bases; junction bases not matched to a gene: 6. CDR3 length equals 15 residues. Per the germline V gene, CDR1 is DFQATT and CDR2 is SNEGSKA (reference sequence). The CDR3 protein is CSASGTSGVGETQYF. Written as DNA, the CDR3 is TGCAGTGCTAGTGGGACTAGCGGGGTTGGGGAGACCCAGTACTTC.

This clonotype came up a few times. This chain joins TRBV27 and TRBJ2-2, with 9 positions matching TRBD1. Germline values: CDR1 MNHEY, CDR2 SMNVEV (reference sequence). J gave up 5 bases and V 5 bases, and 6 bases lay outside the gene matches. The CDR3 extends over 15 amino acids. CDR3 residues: CASSLGTGRTGELFF. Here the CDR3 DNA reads TGTGCCAGCAGTCTCGGGACAGGGAGAACCGGGGAGCTGTTTTTT.

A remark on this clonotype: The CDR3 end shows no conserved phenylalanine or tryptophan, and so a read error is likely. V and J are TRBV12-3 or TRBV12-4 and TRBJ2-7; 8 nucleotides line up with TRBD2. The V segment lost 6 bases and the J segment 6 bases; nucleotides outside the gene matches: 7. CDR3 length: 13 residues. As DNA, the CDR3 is TGTGCCAGCAGCCTAAGCGGGGGCCCCGAGCAGTACTTA. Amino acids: CASSLSGGPEQYL.

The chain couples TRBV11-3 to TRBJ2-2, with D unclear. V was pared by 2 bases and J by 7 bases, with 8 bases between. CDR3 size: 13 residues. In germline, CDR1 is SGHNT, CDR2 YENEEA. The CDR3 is CASSLYLGGELFF. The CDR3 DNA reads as TGTGCCAGCAGCTTATATCTAGGCGGGGAGCTGTTTTTT.

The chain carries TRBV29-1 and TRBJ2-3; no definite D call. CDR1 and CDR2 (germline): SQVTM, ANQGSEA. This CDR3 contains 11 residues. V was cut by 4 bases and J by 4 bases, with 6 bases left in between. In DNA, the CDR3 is TGCAGCGTTGTGTACCCAGATACGCAGTATTTT. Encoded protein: CSVVYPDTQYF.

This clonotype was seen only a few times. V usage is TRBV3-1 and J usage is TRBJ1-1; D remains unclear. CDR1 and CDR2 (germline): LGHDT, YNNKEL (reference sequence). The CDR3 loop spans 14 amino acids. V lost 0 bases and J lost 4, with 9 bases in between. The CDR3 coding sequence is TGTGCCAGCAGCCAAGATCACCGTATCACTGAAGCTTTCTTT. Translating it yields CASSQDHRITEAFF.

The CDR3 nucleotides read TGTGCCAGCAGTGAAACGGTTTACGAGCAGTACTTC. This translates into CASSETVYEQYF. V gene TRBV6-1 combines with J gene TRBJ2-7; D is unresolved. Germline V CDR1 and CDR2: MNHNS, SASEGT. Trimming removed 2 bases from V and 4 bases from J, with 6 bases in between. The CDR3 is made up of 12 amino acids.